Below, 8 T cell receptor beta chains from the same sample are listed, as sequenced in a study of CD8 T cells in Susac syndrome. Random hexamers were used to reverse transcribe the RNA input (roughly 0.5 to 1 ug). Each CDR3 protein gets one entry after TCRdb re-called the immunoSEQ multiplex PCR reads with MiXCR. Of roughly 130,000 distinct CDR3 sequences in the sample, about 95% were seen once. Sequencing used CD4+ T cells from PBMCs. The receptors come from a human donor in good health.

The CDR3 protein is CASTPPGGKYEQYF. The CDR3 DNA follows: TGTGCCAGCACCCCGCCAGGGGGGAAGTACGAGCAGTACTTC. V gene TRBV28 combines with J gene TRBJ2-7; D may be TRBD1 (7 bases). CDR3 length: 14 residues. Germline assignment: CDR1 MDHEN and CDR2 SYDVKM. Trimming pared 7 bases from V and 4 bases from J, leaving 17 bases between.

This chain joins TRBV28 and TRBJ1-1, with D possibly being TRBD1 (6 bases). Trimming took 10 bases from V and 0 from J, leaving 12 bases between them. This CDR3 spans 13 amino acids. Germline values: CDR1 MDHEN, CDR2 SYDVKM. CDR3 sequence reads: CATITGMNTEAFF. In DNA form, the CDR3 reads TGTGCCACAATAACAGGGATGAACACTGAAGCTTTCTTT.

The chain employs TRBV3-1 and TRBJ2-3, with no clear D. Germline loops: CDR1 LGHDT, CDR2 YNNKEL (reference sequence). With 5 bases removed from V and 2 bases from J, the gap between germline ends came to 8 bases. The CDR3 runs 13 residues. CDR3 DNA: TGTGCCAGCAGCGACACCCACACAGATACGCAGTATTTT. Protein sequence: CASSDTHTDTQYF.

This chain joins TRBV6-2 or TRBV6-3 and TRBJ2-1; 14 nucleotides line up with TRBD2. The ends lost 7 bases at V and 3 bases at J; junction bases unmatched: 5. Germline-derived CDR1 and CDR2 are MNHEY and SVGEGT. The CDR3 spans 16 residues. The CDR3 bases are TGTGCCAGCACCAGACTAGCGGGAGGGTTCTACAATGAGCAGTTCTTC. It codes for CASTRLAGGFYNEQFF.

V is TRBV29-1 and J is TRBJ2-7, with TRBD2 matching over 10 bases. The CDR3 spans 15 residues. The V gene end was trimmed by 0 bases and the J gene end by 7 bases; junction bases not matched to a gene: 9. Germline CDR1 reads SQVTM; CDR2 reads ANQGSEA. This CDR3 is CSVEDSASGRPEQYF. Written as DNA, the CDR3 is TGCAGCGTTGAAGATTCGGCTAGCGGGAGACCAGAGCAGTACTTC.

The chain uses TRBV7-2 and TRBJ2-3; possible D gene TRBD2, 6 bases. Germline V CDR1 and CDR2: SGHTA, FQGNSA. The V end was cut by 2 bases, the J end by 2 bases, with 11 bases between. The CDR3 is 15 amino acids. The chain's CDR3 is CASSLHQGLTDTQYF. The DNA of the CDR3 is TGTGCCAGCAGCTTACACCAGGGACTCACAGATACGCAGTATTTT.

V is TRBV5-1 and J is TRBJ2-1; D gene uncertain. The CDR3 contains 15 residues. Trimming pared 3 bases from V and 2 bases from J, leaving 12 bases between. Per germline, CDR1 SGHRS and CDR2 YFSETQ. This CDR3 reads CASSSDVLTYNEQFF. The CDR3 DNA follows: TGCGCCAGCAGCTCAGACGTACTCACCTACAATGAGCAGTTCTTC.

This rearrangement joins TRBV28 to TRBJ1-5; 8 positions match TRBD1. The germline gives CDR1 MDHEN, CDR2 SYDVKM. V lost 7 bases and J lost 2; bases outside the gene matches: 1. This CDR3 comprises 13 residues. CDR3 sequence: CASKTGGNQPQHF. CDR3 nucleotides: TGTGCCAGCAAGACAGGGGGCAATCAGCCCCAGCATTTT.